This entry describes one TCR gamma chain. Taking its sample share into account, this clone is medium-sized (0.01 to 0.1%). Its antigen is currently not known. There are no base qualities to consult, and no much larger clone falls within one base. Both library methods used multiplex PCR with primers targeting conserved V and J regions of the TCR genes. Purified and pooled amplicons were sequenced on an Illumina MiSeq platform. The published analysis was carried out like this. MiXCR performed V(D)J alignment, clonotype assembly and translation, and VDJtools was used for functionality assessment and CDR3 repertoire analyses. CDR3 was defined according to IMGT, and analyses were limited to productive sequences using functional genes, with ORF genes and pseudogenes excluded. A custom Python script was used to search all patients and controls for identical amino acid CDR3s of major clonotypes (frequency >=5%). A one-sided non-parametric Wilcoxon test was used to compare clonotype frequencies in patients versus controls. Clones were re-identified by TCRdb from the public reads with CATT, and rows with the same DNA were merged. TCRdb's processing, not the study's, gives the V and J calls here. Recorded for this sample are 4,000 to 4,500 gamma-chain clones; roughly 7% of them occurred a single time. Of the sample, over 30% is held by the ten largest clones.

This record comes from a study of gamma delta lymphoproliferative disorders and STAT genes (dated by TCRdb to 2017 to 2018). Study-wide context: The LymphoTrack Dx TCRG Assay was used to prepare gamma-chain libraries from at least 50 ng of genomic DNA. To confirm the results, all delta-chain samples and two gamma-chain samples were sequenced a second time. Delta-chain libraries followed the EuroClonality-NGS working group standard operating procedure, because no corresponding Invivoscribe delta assay was available. The study profiled TCR gamma and delta CDR3 repertoires by deep sequencing in Tgammadelta lymphoproliferative disease patients and healthy controls, within a larger immunophenotypic and STAT-mutation study.

TCR sequencing was performed on genomic DNA from peripheral blood mononuclear cells isolated from patients and controls. As controls, approximately 23 healthy adult blood donors (median age 64 years; about 12 males and roughly 11 females) were included and were matched to patients for age and sex. The full study reports these points: Almost every major gamma and delta clonotype in patients was public, meaning shared with at least one healthy donor, and only a couple of gamma clonotypes were private to disease. The authors noted that NGS specificity may be reduced at low frequencies, so the public or private nature of leukemic clones needs confirmation. When whole repertoires were clustered, gamma repertoires from patients formed a group apart from those of healthy controls, but delta repertoires showed no separation between the groups. Control T cells were likely spread across varied maturation stages, whereas leukemic cells were skewed toward terminal effectors, which potentially limits comparisons between patients and controls.

Sequencing was performed on blood. The sequence came from a human donor in good health.

The DNA is as follows: TGTGCTGCCTCGTCGGATAAGAAACTCTTT. Its amino acids are CAASSDKKLF. In this chain, TRGV10 is recombined with TRGJ1 or TRGJ2. TCRdb gives no J gene; it was assigned here by matching the DNA to germline. TRGV10 is flagged as an ORF with uncertain function. The junction shows trimming of 12 bases on V and 8 bases on J, and the gene matches do not reach 8 bases of it. The CDR3, cysteine through phenylalanine, is 10 amino acids long. Only CDR3 DNA is held: 30 bases, read in frame from base 1.